The clone carrying this T cell receptor beta chain has more than one count but fewer than ten. The antigen remains unidentified. These data originate in a study of vaccination and CD4 T cells after COVID-19. Looking at the study overall: Participants were vaccinated with two doses, given as either BNT162b2 or mRNA-1273 vaccine. Post-vaccine sample collection happened at a median of 72 days after dose two, ranging 14 to 241. Control cultures were supplied with a CEFX pool, an HIV-1 Nef pool, or no peptide at all.

V shed 1 base, J shed 0 bases, and the junction held 9 bases outside the gene matches. CDR1 is DFQATT and CDR2 is SNEGSKA in the germline V gene (reference sequence). The CDR3 contains 18 residues. Sequencing of the DNA from cultured CD4+ T cells was carried out with the Oncomine TCR Beta short-read assay. TCRdb fed the PCR reads into MiXCR, producing one record per CDR3 protein. This table holds tens of thousands of distinct CDR3 sequences, around 43% found once. Treatment reported: approximately 9-day PBMC culture with coronavirus spike peptide pools or control peptides (ViraFEST assay). Sequencing was performed on CD4+ T cells from blood, cultured in vitro, taken before SARS-CoV-2 vaccination. The rearrangement uses TRBV20-1 and TRBJ2-2, with TRBD2 identical over 9 bases. The sequence derives from a human donor who received a COVID-19 vaccine. CDR3 nucleotides: TGCAGTGCTAGAGCCAGCGGGAGGTTCTTCGCGAACACCGGGGAGCTGTTTTTT. Amino acid sequence: CSARASGRFFANTGELFF.